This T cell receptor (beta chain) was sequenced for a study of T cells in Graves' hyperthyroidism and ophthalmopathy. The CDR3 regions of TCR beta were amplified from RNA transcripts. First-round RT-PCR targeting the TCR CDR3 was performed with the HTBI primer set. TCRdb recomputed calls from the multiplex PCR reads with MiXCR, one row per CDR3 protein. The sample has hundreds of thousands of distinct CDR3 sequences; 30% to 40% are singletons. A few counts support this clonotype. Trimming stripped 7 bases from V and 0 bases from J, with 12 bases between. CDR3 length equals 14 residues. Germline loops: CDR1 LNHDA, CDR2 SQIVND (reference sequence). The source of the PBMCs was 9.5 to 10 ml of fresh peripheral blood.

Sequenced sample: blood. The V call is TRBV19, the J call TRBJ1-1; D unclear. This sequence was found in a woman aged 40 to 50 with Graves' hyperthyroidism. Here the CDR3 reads CASTSIVLNTEAFF. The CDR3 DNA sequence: TGTGCCAGTACGTCGATAGTATTGAACACTGAAGCTTTCTTT.